Shown below are 20 T cell receptor beta chains from a single sample sequenced in a study of shared clonotypes between healthy human individuals. Clones were sequenced by immunoSEQ multiplex PCR, and TCRdb holds only the in-frame ones, with some missing. The top ten hold around 0.38% of the sample, which has 2 million to 2.5 million clones, just under 95% seen once. The sample consisted of naive CD4+ T cells from PBMCs. Indicated subset: CD45RA+ positively selected. The receptors were sampled from a man aged 18 to 29 in good health. Some clones in this sample may be carry-over from other donors' samples.

The chain has TRBV10-3 and TRBJ1-5; D is ambiguous. CDR1 is ENHRY and CDR2 is SYGVKD in the germline V gene. V was pared by 7 bases and J by 9 bases, with 13 bases between. The CDR3 is 12 residues long. The CDR3 loop is CAITDGKVPQHF. In nucleotides, the CDR3 is TGTGCCATCACGGACGGAAAAGTGCCCCAGCATTTT.

This clone is a singleton in its sample. The rearrangement links TRBV7-9 to TRBJ2-3; D gene ambiguous. This CDR3 is built from 14 residues. In germline, CDR1 is SEHNR, CDR2 FQNEAQ (reference sequence). The V end was cut by 5 bases, the J end by 3 bases, with 12 bases between. CDR3 sequence: CASSRTAATDTQYF. CDR3 nucleotides: TGTGCCAGCAGCCGTACGGCGGCGACAGATACGCAGTATTTT.

On this clone: Other nucleotide sequences in the sample specify the same CDR3. Written as DNA, the CDR3 is TGTGCCAGCAGCTTAGCAGGGGGAGACTATGGCTACACCTTC. This sequence encodes CASSLAGGDYGYTF. The chain links TRBV7-2 to TRBJ1-2, with a tentative D call TRBD1 (6 bases). The V and J ends lost 0 bases and 3 bases respectively, with 8 bases between them. The CDR3 has 14 amino acids. CDR1 is SGHTA and CDR2 is FQGNSA in the germline V gene.

The chain employs TRBV5-6 and TRBJ1-1, with 8 bases that match TRBD1. The CDR3 has 14 amino acids. The V segment lost 3 bases and the J segment 1 base; nucleotides outside the gene matches: 2. Germline V lookup: CDR1 SGHDT, CDR2 YYEEEE. The CDR3 sequence: CASSWTGQNTEAFF. For the CDR3, the DNA is TGTGCCAGCAGCTGGACAGGGCAGAACACTGAAGCTTTCTTT.

The rearrangement uses TRBV7-9 and TRBJ2-7; the D is unclear. Germline V gives CDR1 SEHNR, CDR2 FQNEAQ (reference sequence). Trimming left V 1 base short and J 3 bases short, with 13 bases between. CDR3 length: 15 amino acids. In nucleotides, the CDR3 is TGTGCCAGCAGCTTAGAGTTAGCTAGTAACTACGAGCAGTACTTC. This gives the protein CASSLELASNYEQYF.

This clone was found a few times. This chain joins TRBV19 and TRBJ2-1, with D unclear. Germline V gene data show CDR1 as LNHDA and CDR2 as SQIVND (reference sequence). This CDR3 spans 15 amino acids. V was cut by 2 bases and J by 0 bases, with 8 bases left in between. The CDR3 sequence is CASSISLVSYNEQFF. DNA for the CDR3: TGTGCCAGTAGTATAAGTCTAGTCTCCTACAATGAGCAGTTCTTC.

The V gene is TRBV4-1, the J gene TRBJ2-1; 7 nucleotides match TRBD1. V shed 1 base, J shed 0 bases, and the junction held 0 bases outside the gene matches. Germline V gives CDR1 MGHRA, CDR2 YSYEKL. The CDR3 sequence is 15 residues long. The CDR3 loop reads CASSQGDSSYNEQFF. The CDR3 region has the DNA TGCGCCAGCAGCCAAGGGGACAGCTCCTACAATGAGCAGTTCTTC.

The genes are TRBV4-1 and TRBJ2-3, with a tentative D call TRBD2 (5 bases). The CDR3 is 14 residues long. V was trimmed by 0 bases and J by 6 bases, leaving 10 bases between them. Germline CDR1 is MGHRA and CDR2 is YSYEKL. This CDR3 is CASSQDFRGDTQYF. Here the CDR3 DNA reads TGCGCCAGCAGCCAAGATTTCCGGGGTGATACGCAGTATTTT.

The CDR3, as DNA: TGCGCCAGCAGCTTGATTCTAGCGGGAGGGGGAGATACGCAGTATTTT. It translates to CASSLILAGGGDTQYF. The chain carries TRBV5-1 and TRBJ2-3; 12 bases line up with TRBD2. J gave up 5 bases and V 1 base, and 5 bases lay outside the gene matches. The CDR3 covers 16 residues. Germline V CDR1 and CDR2: SGHRS, YFSETQ.

DNA for the CDR3: TGCGCCAGCAGCTTCGGACAGCTTGGAAACACCATATATTTT. Residues: CASSFGQLGNTIYF. This rearrangement joins TRBV5-1 to TRBJ1-3, with D perhaps matching TRBD1 (6 bases). The V end lost 2 bases, the J end lost 3 bases, and 9 bases lay between the germline ends. The CDR3 is 14 amino acids. Germline V gives CDR1 SGHRS, CDR2 YFSETQ.

This rearrangement joins TRBV18 to TRBJ2-1; 14 bases line up with TRBD2. The CDR3 contains 15 residues. Unmatched junction bases numbered 4, after V lost 3 bases and J lost 9 bases. CDR1 KGHSH and CDR2 LQKENI come from the germline V gene. The CDR3 DNA is TGTGCCAGCTCACCGGGACTAGCGGGAGTTACTGAGCAGTTCTTC. This translates into CASSPGLAGVTEQFF.

The chain is built from TRBV5-1 and TRBJ2-6, with 9 bases lining up with TRBD1. Trimming took 5 bases from V and 1 from J; bases not matched to a gene: 13. This CDR3 has 19 amino acids. Germline V gene sequence: CDR1 SGHRS, CDR2 YFSETQ. The CDR3 loop is CASRTGTGKGESGANVLTF. In DNA form, the CDR3 reads TGCGCCAGCAGAACCGGGACAGGGAAGGGGGAATCTGGGGCCAACGTCCTGACTTTC.

J is TRBJ1-2 and V is TRBV28; D is undetermined. Germline V gives CDR1 MDHEN, CDR2 SYDVKM. Between the trimmed V and J ends, which lost 3 bases and 8 bases, there was a span of 16 bases. This CDR3 spans 14 amino acids. The CDR3 region is CASSLGGVPTGYTF. CDR3 sequence (DNA): TGTGCCAGCAGTTTGGGTGGGGTACCTACGGGCTACACCTTC.

The rearrangement uses TRBV28 and TRBJ2-1; TRBD2 matches 13 bases. Trimming cost V 4 bases and J 6 bases; bases outside gene matches: 9. CDR1 is MDHEN and CDR2 is SYDVKM in the germline V gene. CDR3 length: 17 residues. Here the CDR3 DNA reads TGTGCCAGCAGTTCGGGACTAGCGGGATACCTTCGCAATGAGCAGTTCTTC. Its translation: CASSSGLAGYLRNEQFF.

The V call is TRBV18, the J call TRBJ2-7; 9 nucleotides match TRBD2. The CDR3 length is 15 residues. Germline-derived CDR1 and CDR2 are KGHSH and LQKENI. V shed 1 base, J shed 6 bases, and the junction held 7 bases outside the gene matches. The CDR3 loop is CASSPRIAGDGEQYF. The CDR3 DNA reads as TGTGCCAGCTCACCACGAATAGCGGGAGACGGCGAGCAGTACTTC.

This chain links TRBV4-3 with TRBJ1-3; unclear D gene. Germline CDR1 reads LGHNA; CDR2 reads YSLEER. The V gene lost 4 bases and the J gene lost 5 bases, with 15 bases spanning the gap. The CDR3 length is 15 residues. For the CDR3, the DNA is TGCGCCAGCAGCCCTCGGGCGGGAGGGAGAAACACCATATATTTT. As protein: CASSPRAGGRNTIYF.

The chain joins TRBV7-6 to TRBJ2-1; either TRBD1 or TRBD2 may fit D (5 bases each). Between the trimmed V and J ends, which lost 5 bases and 3 bases, there was a span of 14 bases. The CDR3 contains 15 residues. CDR1 is SGHVS and CDR2 is FNYEAQ in the germline V gene. The CDR3 spells CASSPLWGSYNEQFF. In nucleotides, the CDR3 is TGTGCCAGCAGCCCTCTATGGGGGAGCTACAATGAGCAGTTCTTC.

The rearrangement uses TRBV11-3 and TRBJ1-4; no firm D call. Trimming shortened V by 3 bases and J by 8 bases, and 25 bases separated the two germline ends. CDR3 length: 18 amino acids. Germline CDR1 SGHNT, CDR2 YENEEA. In nucleotides, the CDR3 is TGTGCCAGCAGCTTGACTACGGGGTACTCACACACCCGGGAAAAACTGTTTTTT. Translation: CASSLTTGYSHTREKLFF.

This clone was observed once. V gene TRBV7-6 combines with J gene TRBJ2-3, with D tentatively TRBD1 or TRBD2 (6 bases each). Germline values: CDR1 SGHVS, CDR2 FNYEAQ. The CDR3 is 13 residues long. Trimming shortened V by 3 bases and J by 6 bases, and 10 bases separated the two germline ends. This CDR3 reads CASSFKGGDTQYF. DNA of the CDR3: TGTGCCAGCAGCTTTAAGGGGGGCGATACGCAGTATTTT.

The chain recombines TRBV28 with TRBJ2-6, with D maybe TRBD2 (5 bases). Germline V CDR1 and CDR2: MDHEN, SYDVKM. The CDR3 consists of 16 residues. The V and J ends lost 2 bases and 1 base respectively, with 9 bases between them. The CDR3 loop reads CASSLDYSSGANVLTF. CDR3 sequence (DNA): TGTGCCAGCAGTTTAGACTACTCTTCTGGGGCCAACGTCCTGACTTTC.